This T cell receptor beta chain was captured in a study of vaccination and CD4 T cells after COVID-19. At the level of the study: The authors gave control cultures a CEFX pool, an HIV-1 Nef pool, or no peptide.

Study-wide findings and caveats: Convalescent patients' vaccine-specific clones were spike mono-reactive in 304 of 307 cases.

The table lists this clonotype with a few counts. Its antigen is as yet unknown. CDR3 length equals 12 residues. Trimming left V 2 bases short and J 4 bases short, with 6 bases between. Treatment reported: roughly nine-day PBMC culture with coronavirus spike peptide pools or control peptides (ViraFEST assay). Researchers used the Oncomine TCR Beta short-read assay to sequence DNA from cultured CD4+ T cells. Cultured CD4+ T cells were the source of extracted genomic DNA. TCRdb reprocessed the PCR reads with MiXCR, giving one entry per CDR3 protein. The data contain more than 15,000 distinct CDR3 sequences, around 52% of them seen just once; the ten biggest clones take up 9.6%.

Sequencing input: CD4+ T cells from blood, cultured in vitro. V is TRBV23-1 and J is TRBJ2-7; perhaps TRBD1 as D (5 bases). TRBV23-1 is treated as an ORF (open reading frame) with a function not yet certain. This receptor was obtained from a human donor who had recovered from COVID-19. The CDR3 region has the DNA TGCGCCAGCAGTCAAGACAGTTACGAGCAGTACTTC. This sequence encodes CASSQDSYEQYF.